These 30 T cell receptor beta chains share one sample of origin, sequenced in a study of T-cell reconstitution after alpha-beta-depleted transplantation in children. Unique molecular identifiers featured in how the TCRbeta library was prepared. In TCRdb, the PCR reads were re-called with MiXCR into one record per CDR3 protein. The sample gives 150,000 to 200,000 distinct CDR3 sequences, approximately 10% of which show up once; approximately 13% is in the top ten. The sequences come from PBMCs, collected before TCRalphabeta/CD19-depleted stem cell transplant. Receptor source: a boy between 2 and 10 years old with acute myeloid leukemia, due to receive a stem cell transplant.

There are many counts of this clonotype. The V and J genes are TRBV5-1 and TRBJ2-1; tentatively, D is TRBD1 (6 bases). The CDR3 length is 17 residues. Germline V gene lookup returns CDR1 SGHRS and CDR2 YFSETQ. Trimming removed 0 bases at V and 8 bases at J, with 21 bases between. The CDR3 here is CASSLALGGKSWDEQFF. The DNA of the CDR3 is TGCGCCAGCAGCTTGGCCTTAGGGGGAAAATCCTGGGATGAGCAGTTCTTC.

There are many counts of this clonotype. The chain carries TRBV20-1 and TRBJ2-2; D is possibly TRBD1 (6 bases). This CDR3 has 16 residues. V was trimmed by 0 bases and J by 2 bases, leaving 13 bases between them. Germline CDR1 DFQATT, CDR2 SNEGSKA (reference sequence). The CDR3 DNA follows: TGCAGTGCTAGAGATCTCCTCGGGACAAACACCGGGGAGCTGTTTTTT. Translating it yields CSARDLLGTNTGELFF.

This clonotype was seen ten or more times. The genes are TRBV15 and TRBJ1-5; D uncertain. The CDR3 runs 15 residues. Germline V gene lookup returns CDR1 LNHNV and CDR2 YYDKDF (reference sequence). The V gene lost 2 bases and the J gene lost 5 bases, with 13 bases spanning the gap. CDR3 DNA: TGTGCCACCAGCAGAAGGCCTTCAGGAGATCAGCCCCAGCATTTT. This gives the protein CATSRRPSGDQPQHF.

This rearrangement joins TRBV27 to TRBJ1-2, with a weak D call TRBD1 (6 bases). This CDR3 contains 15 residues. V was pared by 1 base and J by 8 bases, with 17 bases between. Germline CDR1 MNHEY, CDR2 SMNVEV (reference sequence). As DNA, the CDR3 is TGTGCCAGCAGTTTATTTCCGGGGGCGCCTCGCGGCTACACCTTC. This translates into CASSLFPGAPRGYTF.

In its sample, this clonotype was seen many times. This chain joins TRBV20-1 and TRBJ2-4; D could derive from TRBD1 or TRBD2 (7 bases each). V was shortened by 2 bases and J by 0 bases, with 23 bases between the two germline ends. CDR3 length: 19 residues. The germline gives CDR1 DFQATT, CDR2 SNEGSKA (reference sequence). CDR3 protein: CSARRQGGTTPLAKNIQYF. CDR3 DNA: TGCAGTGCTAGAAGACAGGGTGGGACTACGCCATTAGCCAAAAACATTCAGTACTTC.

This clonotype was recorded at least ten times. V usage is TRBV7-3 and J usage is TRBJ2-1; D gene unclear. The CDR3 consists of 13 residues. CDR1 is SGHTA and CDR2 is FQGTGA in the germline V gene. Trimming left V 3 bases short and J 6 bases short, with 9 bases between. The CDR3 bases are TGTGCCAGCAGCTTCATAGGGATCAATGAGCAGTTCTTC. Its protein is CASSFIGINEQFF.

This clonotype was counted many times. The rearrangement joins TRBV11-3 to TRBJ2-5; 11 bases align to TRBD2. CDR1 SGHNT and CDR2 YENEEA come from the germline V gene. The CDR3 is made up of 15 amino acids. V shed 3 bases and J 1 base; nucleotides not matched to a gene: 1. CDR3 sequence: CASSFSGRAQETQYF. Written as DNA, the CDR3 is TGTGCCAGCAGCTTTAGCGGGAGGGCCCAAGAGACCCAGTACTTC. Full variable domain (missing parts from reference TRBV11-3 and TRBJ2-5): EAGVVQSPRYKIIEKKQPVAFWCNPISGHNTLYWYLQNLGQGPELLIRYENEEAVDDSQLPKDRFSAERLKGVDSTLKIQPAELGDSAVYLCASSFSGRAQETQYFGPGTRLLVL.

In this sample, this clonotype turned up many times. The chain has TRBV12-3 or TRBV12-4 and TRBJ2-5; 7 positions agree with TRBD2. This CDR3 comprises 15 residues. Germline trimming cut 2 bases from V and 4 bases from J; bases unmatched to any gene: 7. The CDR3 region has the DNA TGTGCCAGCAGTTTAAGCGGGGTAGTCGGAGAGACCCAGTACTTC. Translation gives CASSLSGVVGETQYF.

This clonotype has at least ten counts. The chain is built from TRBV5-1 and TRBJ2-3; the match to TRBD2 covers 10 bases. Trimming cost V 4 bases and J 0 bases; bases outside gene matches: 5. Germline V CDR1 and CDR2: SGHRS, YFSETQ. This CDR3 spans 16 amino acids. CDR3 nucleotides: TGCGCCAGCAGCCCCACTAGCGGGGCTAGCACAGATACGCAGTATTTT. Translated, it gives CASSPTSGASTDTQYF.

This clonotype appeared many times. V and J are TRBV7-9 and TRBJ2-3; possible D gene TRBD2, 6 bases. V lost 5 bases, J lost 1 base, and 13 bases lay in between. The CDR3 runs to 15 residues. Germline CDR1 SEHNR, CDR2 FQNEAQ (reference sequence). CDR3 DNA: TGTGCCAGCAGCCCACGACTAGGGGGCACAGATACGCAGTATTTT. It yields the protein CASSPRLGGTDTQYF.

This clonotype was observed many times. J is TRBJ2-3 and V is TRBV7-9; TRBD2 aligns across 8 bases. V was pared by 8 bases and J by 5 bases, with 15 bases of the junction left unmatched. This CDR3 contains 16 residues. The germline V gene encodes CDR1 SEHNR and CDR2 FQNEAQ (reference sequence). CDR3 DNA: TGTGCCAGCGGCGTGTCGGGAGGGCCGGAGAAAGATACGCAGTATTTT. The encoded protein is CASGVSGGPEKDTQYF.

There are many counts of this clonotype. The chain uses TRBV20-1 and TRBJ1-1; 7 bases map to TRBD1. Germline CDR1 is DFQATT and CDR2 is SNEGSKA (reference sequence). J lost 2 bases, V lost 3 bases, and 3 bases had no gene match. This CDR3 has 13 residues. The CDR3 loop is CSARGDSNTEAFF. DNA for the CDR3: TGCAGTGCTAGGGGGGACAGCAACACTGAAGCTTTCTTT.

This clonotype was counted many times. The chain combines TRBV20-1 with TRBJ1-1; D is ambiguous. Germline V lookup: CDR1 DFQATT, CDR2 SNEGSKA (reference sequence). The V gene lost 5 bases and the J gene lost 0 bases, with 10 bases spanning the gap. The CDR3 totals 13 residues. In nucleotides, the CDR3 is TGCAGTGCTGCCCGTACCATGAACACTGAAGCTTTCTTT. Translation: CSAARTMNTEAFF.

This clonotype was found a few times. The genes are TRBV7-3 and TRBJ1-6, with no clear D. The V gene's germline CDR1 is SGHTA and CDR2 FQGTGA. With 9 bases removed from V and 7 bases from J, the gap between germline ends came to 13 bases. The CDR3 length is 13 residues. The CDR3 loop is CASSGSGNSPLHF. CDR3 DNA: TGTGCCAGTTCAGGCTCCGGCAATTCACCCCTCCACTTT. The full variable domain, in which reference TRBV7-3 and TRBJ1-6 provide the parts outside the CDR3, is GAGVSQTPSNKVTEKGKYVELRCDPISGHTALYWYRQSLGQGPEFLIYFQGTGAADDSGLPNDRFFAVRPEGSVSTLKIQRTERGDSAVYLCASSGSGNSPLHFGNGTRLTVT.

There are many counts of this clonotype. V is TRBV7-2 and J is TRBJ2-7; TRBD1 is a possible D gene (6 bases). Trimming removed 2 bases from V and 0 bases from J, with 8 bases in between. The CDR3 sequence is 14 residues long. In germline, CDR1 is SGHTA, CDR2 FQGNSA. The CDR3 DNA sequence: TGTGCCAGCAGCTTACAGGGGAGCTCCTACGAGCAGTACGTC. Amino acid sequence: CASSLQGSSYEQYV.

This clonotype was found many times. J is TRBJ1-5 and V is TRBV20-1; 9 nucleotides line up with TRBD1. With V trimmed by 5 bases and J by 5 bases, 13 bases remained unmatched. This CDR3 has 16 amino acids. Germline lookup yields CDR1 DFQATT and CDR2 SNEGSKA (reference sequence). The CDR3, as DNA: TGCAGTGCTCGCTCGGACAGGGGAGGGGGGGATCAGCCCCAGCATTTT. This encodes CSARSDRGGGDQPQHF.

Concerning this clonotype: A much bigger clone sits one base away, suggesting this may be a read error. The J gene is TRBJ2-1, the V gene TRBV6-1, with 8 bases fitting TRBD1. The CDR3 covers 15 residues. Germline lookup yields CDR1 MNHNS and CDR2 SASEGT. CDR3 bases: TGTGCCAGCAGAACAGGGGGTAGCTCCTACAATGAGCACTTCTTC. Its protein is CASRTGGSSYNEHFF.

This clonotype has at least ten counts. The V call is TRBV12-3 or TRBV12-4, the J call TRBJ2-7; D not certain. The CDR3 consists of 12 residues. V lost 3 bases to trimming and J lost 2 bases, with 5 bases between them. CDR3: CASSLKAYEQYF. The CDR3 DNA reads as TGTGCCAGCAGTTTGAAGGCCTACGAGCAGTACTTC.

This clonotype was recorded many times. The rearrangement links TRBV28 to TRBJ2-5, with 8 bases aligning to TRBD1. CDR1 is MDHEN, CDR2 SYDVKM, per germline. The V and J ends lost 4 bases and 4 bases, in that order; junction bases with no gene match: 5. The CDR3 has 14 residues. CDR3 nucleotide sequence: TGTGCCAGCAGTTCCCCGACAGGGGTAGAGACCCAGTACTTC. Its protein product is CASSSPTGVETQYF. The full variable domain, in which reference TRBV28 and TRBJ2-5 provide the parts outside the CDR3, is DVKVTQSSRYLVKRTGEKVFLECVQDMDHENMFWYRQDPGLGLRLIYFSYDVKMKEKGDIPEGYSVSREKKERFSLILESASTNQTSMYLCASSSPTGVETQYFGPGTRLLVL.

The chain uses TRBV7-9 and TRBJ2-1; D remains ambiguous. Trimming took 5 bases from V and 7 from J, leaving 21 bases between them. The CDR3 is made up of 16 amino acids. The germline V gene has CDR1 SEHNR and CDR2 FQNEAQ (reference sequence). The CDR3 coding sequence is TGTGCCAGCAGCCTGTCCGGACCCCGGGCTAGTAATGAGCAGTTCTTC. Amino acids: CASSLSGPRASNEQFF.

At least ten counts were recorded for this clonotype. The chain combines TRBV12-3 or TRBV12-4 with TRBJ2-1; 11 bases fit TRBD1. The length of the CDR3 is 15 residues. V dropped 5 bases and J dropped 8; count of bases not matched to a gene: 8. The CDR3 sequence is CASSTRTGGSDEQFF. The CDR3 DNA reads TGTGCCAGCAGTACCAGGACAGGGGGCTCCGATGAGCAGTTCTTC.

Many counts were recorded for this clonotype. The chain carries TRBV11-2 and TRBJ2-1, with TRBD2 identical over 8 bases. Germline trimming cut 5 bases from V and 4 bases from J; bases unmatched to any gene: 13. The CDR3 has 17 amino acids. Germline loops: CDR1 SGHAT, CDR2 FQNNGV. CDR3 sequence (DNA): TGTGCCAGCAGCCCTGGGCCCGGACTAGCTCGTTACAATGAGCAGTTCTTC. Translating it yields CASSPGPGLARYNEQFF.

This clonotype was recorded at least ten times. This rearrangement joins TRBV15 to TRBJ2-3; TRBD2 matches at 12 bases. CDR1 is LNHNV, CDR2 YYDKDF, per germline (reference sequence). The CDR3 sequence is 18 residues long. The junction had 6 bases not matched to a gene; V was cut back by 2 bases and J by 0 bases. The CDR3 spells CATSRPSGGGSSTDTQYF. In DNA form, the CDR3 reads TGTGCCACCAGCAGACCTAGCGGGGGGGGATCTAGCACAGATACGCAGTATTTT.

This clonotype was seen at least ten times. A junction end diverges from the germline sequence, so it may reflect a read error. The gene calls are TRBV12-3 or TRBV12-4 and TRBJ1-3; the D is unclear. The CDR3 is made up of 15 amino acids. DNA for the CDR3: TGTGCCAGCAGCTTAGCCGGGGAATCTGGAAACACCATATATTTT. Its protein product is CASSLAGESGNTIYF.

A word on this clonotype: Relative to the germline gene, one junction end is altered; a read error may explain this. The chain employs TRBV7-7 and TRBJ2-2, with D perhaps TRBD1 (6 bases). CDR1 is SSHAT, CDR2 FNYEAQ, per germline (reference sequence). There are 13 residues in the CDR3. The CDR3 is CASSRGSTGELFF. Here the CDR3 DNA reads TGTGCTAGCAGCAGGGGAAGTACCGGGGAGCTGTTTTTT.

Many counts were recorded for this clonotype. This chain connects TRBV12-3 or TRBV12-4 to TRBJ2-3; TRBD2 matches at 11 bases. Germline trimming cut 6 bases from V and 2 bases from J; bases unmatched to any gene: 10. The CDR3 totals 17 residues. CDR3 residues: CASRRPGLAANTDTQYF. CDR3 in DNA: TGTGCCAGCAGACGTCCGGGACTAGCGGCGAACACAGATACGCAGTATTTT.

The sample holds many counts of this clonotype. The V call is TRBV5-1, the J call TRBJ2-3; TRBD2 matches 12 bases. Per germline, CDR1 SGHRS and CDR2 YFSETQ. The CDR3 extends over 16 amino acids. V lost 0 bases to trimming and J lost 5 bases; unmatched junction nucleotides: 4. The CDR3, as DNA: TGCGCCAGCAGCTTGGTACTAGCGGGGGGAGGAGATACGCAGTATTTT. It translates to CASSLVLAGGGDTQYF.

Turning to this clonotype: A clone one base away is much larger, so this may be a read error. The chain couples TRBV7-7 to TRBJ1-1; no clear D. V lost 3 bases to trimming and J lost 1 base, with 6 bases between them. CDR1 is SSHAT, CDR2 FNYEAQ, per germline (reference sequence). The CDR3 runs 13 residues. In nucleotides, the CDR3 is TGTGCCAGCAGCTTCGCAGAGAACACTGAAGCTTTCTTT. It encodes CASSFAENTEAFF.

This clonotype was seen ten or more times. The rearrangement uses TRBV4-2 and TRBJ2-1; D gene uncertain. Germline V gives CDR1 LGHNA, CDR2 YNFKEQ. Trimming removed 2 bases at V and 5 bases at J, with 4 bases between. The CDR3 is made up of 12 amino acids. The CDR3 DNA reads TGTGCCAGCAGCCAACCGGACAATGAGCAGTTCTTC. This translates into CASSQPDNEQFF.

The DNA of the CDR3 is TGTGCCAGCAGTGAATACCTCGGACAGGGGGAGACCCAGTACTTC. This translates into CASSEYLGQGETQYF. V gene TRBV25-1 combines with J gene TRBJ2-5, with 9 bases that match TRBD1. This CDR3 spans 15 amino acids. V gave up 0 bases and J gave up 5 bases; unmatched junction bases: 4. Germline loops: CDR1 MGHDK, CDR2 SYGVNS.